This T cell receptor (beta chain) was identified in a study of low-dose radiotherapy and immunotherapy resistance in tumors. On the study more broadly: Over 26 weeks, cohort 2 got 1 Gy every two weeks, reaching 13 Gy. Each two-week cycle included intravenous cyclophosphamide 200 mg/m2, given one day before radiation and immunotherapy.

This clonotype was counted ten times or more. Trimming took 4 bases from V and 6 from J; bases not matched to a gene: 13. This CDR3 contains 16 residues. From germline, CDR1 is SGHNT and CDR2 YYREEE (reference sequence). The time point here: before trial treatment. The treatment that donors received included nivolumab, ipilimumab, aspirin, low-dose cyclophosphamide and low-dose radiotherapy. Each patient who was eligible had an advanced solid tumor with no tumor-infiltrating lymphocytes. Alpha- and beta-chain coverage of first-strand cDNA came from TRAV- and TRBV-specific primers. PCR amplification of the TCRs was performed with Phusion for 20 to 25 PCR cycles, and it relied on a constant-region primer together with a V-primer adapter. TCRdb reprocessed the reads with MiXCR, giving one entry per CDR3 protein. The table records tens of thousands of distinct CDR3 sequences, less than 35% of them present only once.

The source of this sequence is a female donor with ovarian cancer. The input for sequencing was PBMCs, taken before treatment. The chain carries TRBV5-4 and TRBJ2-1, with TRBD1 matching 7 bases. CDR3 sequence (DNA): TGTGCCAGCAGCCCACAAAACAGGGGTCGGGGCAATGAGCAGTTCTTC. The encoded protein is CASSPQNRGRGNEQFF. The variable domain in full, with the rest retrieved from reference TRBV5-4 and TRBJ2-1, is ETGVTQSPTHLIKTRGQQVTLRCSSQSGHNTVSWYQQALGQGPQFIFQYYREEENGRGNFPPRFSGLQFPNYSSELNVNALELDDSALYLCASSPQNRGRGNEQFFGPGTRLTVL.